One and the same sample provided the 5 T cell receptor beta chains below, sequenced in a study of blood T cell repertoires in COVID-19. Clones were sequenced by immunoSEQ multiplex PCR, and TCRdb holds only the in-frame ones, with some missing. The sample contains over 140,000 clones, roughly 76% of which appear only once. The specimen sequenced was peripheral blood. The origin of the receptors is a woman between 50 and 59 years old with active or convalescent COVID-19.

The V and J genes are TRBV6-5 and TRBJ1-2; no firm D call. V lost 6 bases to trimming and J lost 4 bases, with 9 bases between them. From germline, CDR1 is MNHEY and CDR2 SVGAGI. CDR3 length: 12 residues. The CDR3: CASRATTYGYTF. CDR3 sequence (DNA): TGTGCCAGCAGGGCAACAACCTATGGCTACACCTTC.

This CDR3 reads CASSEARQGIYEQYF. The CDR3 bases are TGTGCCAGCAGTGAAGCCCGGCAGGGAATCTACGAGCAGTACTTC. The chain uses TRBV6-1 and TRBJ2-7; the D gene is possibly TRBD1 (5 bases). The CDR3 spans 15 residues. Germline V CDR1 and CDR2: MNHNS, SASEGT. V lost 0 bases and J 3 bases, leaving 12 bases between the germline ends.

The chain couples TRBV30 to TRBJ2-2, with D unresolved. The V and J ends lost 4 bases and 4 bases respectively, with 13 bases between them. The CDR3 runs 14 residues. Per germline, CDR1 GTSNPN and CDR2 SVGIG (reference sequence). The chain's CDR3 is CAWTRVRGTGELFF. As DNA, the CDR3 is TGTGCCTGGACCCGGGTCCGAGGCACCGGGGAGCTGTTTTTT.

The chain carries TRBV28 and TRBJ1-2, with 9 bases fitting TRBD1. Losses at the gene ends were 6 bases for V and 6 bases for J; bases not matched to a gene: 11. The CDR3 totals 15 residues. Per the germline V gene, CDR1 is MDHEN and CDR2 is SYDVKM. CDR3 in amino acids: CASSPAGTGKNGYTF. CDR3 coding DNA: TGTGCCAGCAGCCCGGCCGGGACAGGGAAGAATGGCTACACCTTC.

V is TRBV7-8 and J is TRBJ2-7; 10 nucleotides line up with TRBD1. Germline V lookup: CDR1 SGHVS, CDR2 FQNEAQ. The CDR3 length is 15 residues. The V segment lost 4 bases and the J segment 4 bases; nucleotides outside the gene matches: 7. The DNA for the CDR3 is TGTGCCAGCAGCTCGCGACAGGGGGCTTATTACGAGCAGTACTTC. This gives the protein CASSSRQGAYYEQYF. The full variable domain, its missing parts supplied by reference TRBV7-8 and TRBJ2-7, is GAGVSQSPRYKVAKRGQDVALRCDPISGHVSLFWYQQALGQGPEFLTYFQNEAQLDKSGLPSDRFFAERPEGSVSTLKIQRTQQEDSAVYLCASSSRQGAYYEQYFGPGTRLTVT.